This entry lists 7 T cell receptor beta chains sequenced from one sample in a study of CD8 T cells in ankylosing spondylitis. TCRdb re-derived calls from the 5' RACE reads in MiXCR, one entry per CDR3 protein. The sample lists roughly 250,000 distinct CDR3 sequences; around 7.8% were seen once. The sample taken for sequencing was blood, either unsorted or a sorted T cell fraction (not recorded which). The receptor source for this set is a male donor with ankylosing spondylitis or in good health (not recorded which).

Many counts were recorded for this clonotype. V usage is TRBV7-2 and J usage is TRBJ2-3, with D perhaps matching TRBD2 (5 bases). The CDR3 is 14 amino acids. The V gene's germline CDR1 is SGHTA and CDR2 FQGNSA. V was cut by 0 bases and J by 5 bases, with 9 bases left in between. The CDR3 sequence is CASSLAGAIDTQYF. The CDR3 DNA follows: TGTGCCAGCAGCTTAGCGGGAGCTATAGATACGCAGTATTTT.

This clonotype has ten or more counts. The CDR3 DNA sequence: TGCAGTGCTAGAAAGCGGACAAATGCTGAAAAACTGTTTTTT. Translation gives CSARKRTNAEKLFF. The chain uses TRBV20-1 and TRBJ1-4, with D tentatively TRBD1 (5 bases). Trimming cost V 2 bases and J 7 bases, with 14 bases left between them. The CDR3 loop spans 14 amino acids. The germline V gene has CDR1 DFQATT and CDR2 SNEGSKA (reference sequence).

This clonotype was seen ten or more times. The J gene is TRBJ2-7, the V gene TRBV20-1, with TRBD2 matching over 11 bases. Germline values: CDR1 DFQATT, CDR2 SNEGSKA (reference sequence). With 3 bases clipped from V and 3 bases from J, the junction kept 7 bases outside the gene matches. The CDR3 is 15 residues long. For the CDR3, the DNA is TGCAGTGCTAGGGAACTAGCGGGAGAACGCTACGAGCAGTACTTC. Protein sequence: CSARELAGERYEQYF.

This clonotype occurred many times. The chain combines TRBV4-1 with TRBJ1-1, with D unresolved. Trimming left V 1 base short and J 1 base short, with 7 bases between. CDR3 length: 14 residues. The germline CDR1 and CDR2 sequences are MGHRA and YSYEKL. This chain's CDR3 is CASSQGPSNTEAFF. For the CDR3, the DNA is TGCGCCAGCAGCCAAGGACCTTCGAACACTGAAGCTTTCTTT.

The sample holds many counts of this clonotype. V is TRBV29-1 and J is TRBJ1-2; unclear D gene. This CDR3 spans 10 amino acids. Per the germline V gene, CDR1 is SQVTM and CDR2 is ANQGSEA. V dropped 4 bases and J dropped 7 bases, with 7 bases sitting between them. The CDR3 nucleotides are TGCAGCGTTGGCGGGCTTGGCTACACCTTC. Its protein is CSVGGLGYTF. Drawing the rest from reference TRBV29-1 and TRBJ1-2, the complete variable domain is SAVISQKPSRDICQRGTSLTIQCQVDSQVTMMFWYRQQPGQSLTLIATANQGSEATYESGFVIDKFPISRPNLTFSTLTVSNMSPEDSSIYLCSVGGLGYTFGSGTRLTVV.

This clonotype was detected ten times or more. The genes are TRBV2 and TRBJ2-1; 9 bases agree with TRBD1. CDR1 and CDR2 (germline): SNHLY, FYNNEI. V dropped 6 bases and J dropped 4; count of bases not matched to a gene: 4. The CDR3 has 14 residues. This CDR3 is CASRDRGRYNEQFF. CDR3 in DNA: TGTGCCAGCAGGGACAGGGGAAGGTACAATGAGCAGTTCTTC.

V and J are TRBV20-1 and TRBJ2-3, with TRBD2 matching 9 bases. The CDR3 contains 17 residues. V shed 0 bases, J shed 7 bases, and the junction held 14 bases outside the gene matches. Germline assignment: CDR1 DFQATT and CDR2 SNEGSKA (reference sequence). Written as DNA, the CDR3 is TGCAGTGCTAGAGATCGATTATCTGGGACTAGCATGAATACGCAGTATTTT. Translated: CSARDRLSGTSMNTQYF.